Listed here are 29 T cell receptor beta chains from one sample, sequenced in a study of blood T cell repertoires in COVID-19. Measured with immunoSEQ multiplex PCR; TCRdb has only the in-frame clones, and not every one. In the table there are approximately 270,000 clones, roughly 86% of which are singletons. The sample taken for sequencing was peripheral blood. These TCRs come from a middle-aged man with active or convalescent COVID-19.

The chain uses TRBV14 and TRBJ2-3; D might be TRBD1 (5 bases). V gave up 0 bases and J gave up 5 bases, with 15 bases separating them. The CDR3 runs to 16 residues. Germline V gene sequence: CDR1 SGHDN, CDR2 FVKESK. CDR3 in amino acids: CASSQDLAGSGDTQYF. Written as DNA, the CDR3 is TGTGCCAGCAGCCAAGATCTGGCAGGGTCGGGAGATACGCAGTATTTT.

Only one count was recorded for this clone. V usage is TRBV20-1 and J usage is TRBJ1-1; D is undetermined. V dropped 3 bases and J dropped 0 bases, with 8 bases sitting between them. Looked up from germline, CDR1 is DFQATT and CDR2 is SNEGSKA (reference sequence). The CDR3 consists of 13 residues. The CDR3 region is CSASAQMNTEAFF. The CDR3 region has the DNA TGCAGTGCTAGTGCACAGATGAACACTGAAGCTTTCTTT.

This clone was detected once. The V and J genes are TRBV27 and TRBJ2-1, with TRBD1 matching over 8 bases. Germline CDR1 reads MNHEY; CDR2 reads SMNVEV (reference sequence). V shed 2 bases, J shed 7 bases, and the junction held 1 base outside the gene matches. This CDR3 comprises 13 residues. The CDR3 spells CASSLNRGNEQFF. As DNA, the CDR3 is TGTGCCAGCAGTTTAAACAGGGGGAATGAGCAGTTCTTC.

The chain employs TRBV24-1 and TRBJ1-2; 10 bases are a match to TRBD1. Germline trimming cut 7 bases from V and 6 bases from J; bases unmatched to any gene: 7. Germline CDR1 reads KGHDR; CDR2 reads SFDVKD. The CDR3 is 14 amino acids. DNA of the CDR3: TGTGCCACCAGCCGCCGGGACAGGGGCCATGGCTACACCTTC. As protein: CATSRRDRGHGYTF.

The genes are TRBV7-9 and TRBJ2-5, with D perhaps matching TRBD1 (6 bases). Germline loops: CDR1 SEHNR, CDR2 FQNEAQ (reference sequence). The ends were cut back, 6 bases at V and 4 bases at J, with 12 bases in the middle. This CDR3 comprises 13 residues. CDR3 sequence (DNA): TGTGCCAGCAGACCCAACAGGGTAGAGACCCAGTACTTC. This codes for CASRPNRVETQYF.

The genes are TRBV14 and TRBJ1-5, with D hard to call. Germline V gene lookup returns CDR1 SGHDN and CDR2 FVKESK. The CDR3 is made up of 13 amino acids. The ends were cut back, 5 bases at V and 4 bases at J, with 9 bases in the middle. The CDR3 DNA reads TGTGCCAGCAGCTCCCGAGTAAATCAGCCCCAGCATTTT. Its protein product is CASSSRVNQPQHF.

The V call is TRBV19, the J call TRBJ1-2, with 9 bases aligning to TRBD1. J was trimmed by 7 bases and V by 4 bases; bases with no gene match: 10. From germline, CDR1 is LNHDA and CDR2 SQIVND (reference sequence). This CDR3 region has 15 residues. DNA of the CDR3: TGTGCCAGTAGTAACGCCGGGACAGGGATGGGTGGCTACACCTTC. Its protein is CASSNAGTGMGGYTF.

The V gene is TRBV27, the J gene TRBJ1-5, with D maybe TRBD1 (5 bases). Deletions cut 4 bases from V and 1 base from J, with 17 bases between. Germline CDR1 is MNHEY and CDR2 is SMNVEV (reference sequence). There are 17 residues in the CDR3. The CDR3 is CASSSLEEGLSNQPQHF. CDR3 in DNA: TGTGCCAGCAGTTCCTTGGAAGAGGGACTGAGCAATCAGCCCCAGCATTTT.

The V and J genes are TRBV6-1 and TRBJ2-7; 7 bases agree with TRBD1. CDR3 length: 13 amino acids. Trimming cost V 3 bases and J 2 bases; bases outside gene matches: 1. Germline CDR1 and CDR2: MNHNS and SASEGT. The CDR3: CASSERGPYEQYF. The DNA for the CDR3 is TGTGCCAGCAGTGAGAGGGGGCCCTACGAGCAGTACTTC.

In this sample, this clone turned up once. The chain uses TRBV27 and TRBJ2-3; 12 bases map to TRBD2. From germline, CDR1 is MNHEY and CDR2 SMNVEV (reference sequence). The CDR3 has 17 amino acids. V lost 5 bases and J lost 0; bases outside the gene matches: 6. CDR3 DNA: TGTGCCAGCAGTCGCCGGACTAGCGGGACTAGCACAGATACGCAGTATTTT. It encodes CASSRRTSGTSTDTQYF.

The rearrangement joins TRBV6-5 to TRBJ1-2; the D gene is possibly TRBD1 (6 bases). Between the trimmed V and J ends, which lost 5 bases and 0 bases, there was a span of 10 bases. CDR1 is MNHEY, CDR2 SVGAGI, per germline. The CDR3 contains 14 residues. The CDR3 nucleotides read TGTGCCAGCAGTCAACAGGGTCCTAACTATGGCTACACCTTC. It is translated as CASSQQGPNYGYTF.

This clone has a handful of counts. The genes are TRBV11-2 and TRBJ2-2; the D gene is possibly TRBD2 (6 bases). Deletions cut 5 bases from V and 6 bases from J, with 13 bases between. The CDR3 covers 14 residues. Germline CDR1 reads SGHAT; CDR2 reads FQNNGV. Here the CDR3 DNA reads TGTGCCAGCAGCCCAGGGAGCGGGTCCGGGGAGCTGTTTTTT. Translated, it gives CASSPGSGSGELFF. The variable domain in full, completed from reference TRBV11-2 and TRBJ2-2, reads EAGVAQSPRYKIIEKRQSVAFWCNPISGHATLYWYQQILGQGPKLLIQFQNNGVVDDSQLPKDRFSAERLKGVDSTLKIQPAKLEDSAVYLCASSPGSGSGELFFGEGSRLTVL.

V gene TRBV7-9 combines with J gene TRBJ2-3; 7 bases agree with TRBD2. V shed 4 bases and J 1 base; nucleotides not matched to a gene: 8. Looked up from germline, CDR1 is SEHNR and CDR2 is FQNEAQ (reference sequence). There are 16 residues in the CDR3. CDR3 region: CASSSRLAGGTDTQYF. CDR3 bases: TGTGCCAGCAGCTCCCGACTAGCTGGTGGCACAGATACGCAGTATTTT.

The chain carries TRBV19 and TRBJ1-5; possible D gene TRBD1, 5 bases. This CDR3 has 15 amino acids. V was trimmed by 3 bases and J by 4 bases, leaving 13 bases between them. CDR1 and CDR2 from the germline V gene are LNHDA and SQIVND (reference sequence). The DNA of the CDR3 is TGTGCCAGTAGTATCGGGGGAAGGGTAAATCAGCCCCAGCATTTT. Residues: CASSIGGRVNQPQHF.

In the case of this clone: Other DNA sequences from this sample encode an identical CDR3 as well. The DNA of the CDR3 is TGTGCCAGCAGCTTATCTGTAAACACTGAAGCTTTCTTT. It yields the protein CASSLSVNTEAFF. This sequence joins TRBV7-6 and TRBJ1-1; D call uncertain. V lost 2 bases, J lost 2 bases, and 6 bases lay in between. This CDR3 contains 13 residues. Germline V lookup: CDR1 SGHVS, CDR2 FNYEAQ.

V and J are TRBV28 and TRBJ1-5, with TRBD1 matching 7 bases. The CDR3 contains 13 residues. Germline CDR1 MDHEN, CDR2 SYDVKM. J lost 10 bases, V lost 6 bases, and 9 bases had no gene match. The CDR3 DNA follows: TGTGCCAGCAGATCCGGACAGGTGCAACCCCAGCATTTT. Its protein is CASRSGQVQPQHF.

This chain connects TRBV12-3 or TRBV12-4 to TRBJ2-5; tentatively, D is TRBD1 (6 bases). The CDR3 is made up of 13 amino acids. The V and J ends lost 3 bases and 5 bases respectively, with 10 bases between them. CDR3 sequence (DNA): TGTGCCAGCAGTTTTCAGGGGCGGGAGACCCAGTACTTC. The encoded protein is CASSFQGRETQYF.

The chain combines TRBV2 with TRBJ1-5, with TRBD1 identical over 7 bases. Germline values: CDR1 SNHLY, CDR2 FYNNEI. The CDR3 consists of 15 residues. V was clipped by 7 bases and J by 6 bases; unmatched bases: 12. The CDR3 here is CASKTGSIGGQPQHF. The CDR3 bases are TGTGCCAGCAAGACAGGGAGCATTGGTGGTCAGCCCCAGCATTTT.

V and J are TRBV10-3 and TRBJ2-3, with 11 bases that match TRBD2. The CDR3 covers 13 residues. V lost 6 bases, J lost 6 bases, and 2 bases stayed unmatched. Looked up from germline, CDR1 is ENHRY and CDR2 is SYGVKD. CDR3 bases: TGTGCCATCAGGGCTAGCGGGGGGGATACGCAGTATTTT. Encoded protein: CAIRASGGDTQYF.

The chain has TRBV4-2 and TRBJ2-3; TRBD2 matches at 9 bases. The germline V gene has CDR1 LGHNA and CDR2 YNFKEQ. There are 19 residues in the CDR3. Trimming removed 4 bases from V and 1 base from J; junction bases left unmatched: 15. CDR3 sequence reads: CASSRTMAGGRSGTDTQYF. The CDR3 bases are TGTGCCAGCAGCCGGACCATGGCGGGGGGGCGGTCGGGCACAGATACGCAGTATTTT.

The chain is built from TRBV7-9 and TRBJ2-5, with TRBD2 matching over 11 bases. From germline, CDR1 is SEHNR and CDR2 FQNEAQ (reference sequence). The length of the CDR3 is 15 residues. Trimming at V came to 5 bases and at J to 4 bases, leaving 6 bases not matched to a gene. This CDR3 reads CASSPNSGGAETQYF. In DNA form, the CDR3 reads TGTGCCAGCAGCCCTAATAGCGGGGGGGCAGAGACCCAGTACTTC.

The CDR3 spells CASSQDENWTGGNSPLHF. The CDR3, as DNA: TGTGCCAGCAGCCAAGATGAGAATTGGACAGGGGGAAATTCACCCCTCCACTTT. The rearrangement uses TRBV3-1 (or the pseudogene TRBV3-2) and TRBJ1-6; 10 bases are a match to TRBD1. Germline values: CDR1 LGHDT, CDR2 YNNKEL (reference sequence). V shed 0 bases and J 7 bases; nucleotides not matched to a gene: 9. This CDR3 contains 18 residues.

V usage is TRBV19 and J usage is TRBJ2-1, with D perhaps matching TRBD2 (6 bases). V lost 2 bases, J lost 4 bases, and 12 bases lay in between. Germline V gene lookup returns CDR1 LNHDA and CDR2 SQIVND (reference sequence). CDR3 length equals 15 residues. CDR3 protein: CASSITGGEYNEQFF. The CDR3 DNA reads TGTGCCAGTAGTATAACGGGCGGGGAATACAATGAGCAGTTCTTC.

Of note for this clone: Other DNA sequences from this sample encode an identical CDR3 as well. The chain links TRBV3-1 (or the pseudogene TRBV3-2) to TRBJ1-3; tentatively, D is TRBD1 (5 bases). This CDR3 is built from 14 residues. Germline-derived CDR1 and CDR2 are LGHDT and YNNKEL (reference sequence). Deletions cut 4 bases from V and 2 bases from J, with 9 bases between. CDR3 region: CASSLGTTGNTIYF. The CDR3 DNA is TGTGCCAGCAGCCTAGGGACTACTGGAAACACCATATATTTT.

This rearrangement joins TRBV7-9 to TRBJ2-1, with 12 nucleotides matching TRBD2. This CDR3 has 15 amino acids. Trimming took 5 bases from V and 6 from J; bases not matched to a gene: 5. Germline V CDR1 and CDR2: SEHNR, FQNEAQ (reference sequence). The CDR3 DNA sequence: TGTGCCAGCAGCCGTTCTAGCGGGAGGGCCAATGAGCAGTTCTTC. It codes for CASSRSSGRANEQFF.

CDR3 in amino acids: CASSPSRDRGYEQYF. The CDR3 DNA reads as TGTGCCAGCAGCCCGTCCCGGGACAGGGGCTACGAGCAGTACTTC. The chain has TRBV27 and TRBJ2-7; 10 nucleotides agree with TRBD1. Germline lookup yields CDR1 MNHEY and CDR2 SMNVEV (reference sequence). V shed 6 bases and J 3 bases; nucleotides not matched to a gene: 8. CDR3 length: 15 amino acids.

This chain links TRBV5-6 with TRBJ1-4, with D possibly TRBD1 on 5 matching bases. The CDR3 has 15 amino acids. V was pared by 2 bases and J by 0 bases, with 8 bases between. Per the germline V gene, CDR1 is SGHDT and CDR2 is YYEEEE. The CDR3 sequence: CASSFRQTTNEKLFF. CDR3 nucleotides: TGTGCCAGCAGCTTCCGACAGACAACTAATGAAAAACTGTTTTTT. Supplemented by reference TRBV5-6 and TRBJ1-4, the full variable domain reads DAGVTQSPTHLIKTRGQQVTLRCSPKSGHDTVSWYQQALGQGPQFIFQYYEEEERQRGNFPDRFSGHQFPNYSSELNVNALLLGDSALYLCASSFRQTTNEKLFFGSGTQLSVL.

This chain uses TRBV30 with TRBJ1-1; D ambiguous. CDR3 length: 14 amino acids. Trimming left V 4 bases short and J 2 bases short, with 14 bases between. Germline V gene lookup returns CDR1 GTSNPN and CDR2 SVGIG (reference sequence). CDR3 in DNA: TGTGCCTGGAAAGGCTTGAGGAAAAACACTGAAGCTTTCTTT. Its protein product is CAWKGLRKNTEAFF.

The rearrangement uses TRBV9 and TRBJ2-5, with D possibly matching TRBD1 (5 bases). Germline V lookup: CDR1 SGDLS, CDR2 YYNGEE. The CDR3 extends over 14 amino acids. Deletions cut 3 bases from V and 2 bases from J, with 11 bases between. The chain's CDR3 is CASSGAGHQETQYF. DNA of the CDR3: TGTGCCAGCAGCGGGGCTGGACATCAAGAGACCCAGTACTTC.